The clone carrying this T cell receptor beta chain came up a few times. No antigen is known for it. Clones were sequenced by immunoSEQ multiplex PCR, and TCRdb holds only the in-frame ones, with some missing. The table records over 75,000 clones, over 75% of them present only once. This sample was taken from a study of a mutant IDH1 vaccine in newly diagnosed glioma. Overall study context: Treated patients were roughly 60% male, approximately 38% female, mean age about 41 years. Participants attended visit V12, the safety follow-up, at week 35, and then attended visit V13 at week 47.

Study-wide findings and caveats: Immune responses induced by the vaccine were seen in just over 90% of patients, spanning multiple MHC alleles.

The sample's time point: week 47, end of study. The vaccine gave 300 ug of a 20-mer mutant IDH1 peptide subcutaneously per dose. Patients in the study were vaccinated eight times, receiving shots in weeks 1, 3, 5, 7, 11, 15, 19 and 23. This specimen consisted of PBMCs, obtained from a glioma patient whose treatment included an IDH1 peptide vaccine. The clonotype comes from a man aged 40-49 years with glioma.

CDR3 in DNA: TGTGCCAGCAGCCAGACACTCTCCAATCAGCCCCAGCATTTT. Amino acids: CASSQTLSNQPQHF. The V gene is TRBV28, the J gene TRBJ1-5; D is ambiguous. The CDR3 runs to 14 residues. V was trimmed by 6 bases and J by 3 bases, leaving 12 bases between them. Germline V gives CDR1 MDHEN, CDR2 SYDVKM.